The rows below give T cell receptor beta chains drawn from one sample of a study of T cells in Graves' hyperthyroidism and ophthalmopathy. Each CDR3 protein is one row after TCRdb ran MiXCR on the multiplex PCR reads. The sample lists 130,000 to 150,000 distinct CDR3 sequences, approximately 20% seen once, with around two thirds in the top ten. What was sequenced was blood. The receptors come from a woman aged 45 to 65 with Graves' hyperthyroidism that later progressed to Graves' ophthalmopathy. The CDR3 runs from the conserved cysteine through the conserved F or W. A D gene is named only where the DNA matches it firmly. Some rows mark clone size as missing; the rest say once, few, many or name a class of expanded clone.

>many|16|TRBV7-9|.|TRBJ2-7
TGTGCCAGCAGACATAAACCCAGGGAGGAGGGATACGAGCAGTACTTC
CASRHKPREEGYEQYF
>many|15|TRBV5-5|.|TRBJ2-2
TGTGCCAGCAGCTTGGAACCAACTTCGGAGGGGGAGCTGTTTTTT
CASSLEPTSEGELFF
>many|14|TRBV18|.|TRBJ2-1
TGTGCCAGCTCACCACGGAGTGCCCGCTATGAGCAGTTCTTC
CASSPRSARYEQFF
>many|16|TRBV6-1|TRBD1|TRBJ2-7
TGTGCCAGCAGTGAAGTGGTGGGACAGGGAAGCAACGAGCAGTACTTC
CASSEVVGQGSNEQYF
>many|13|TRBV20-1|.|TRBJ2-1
TGCAGTGCGGCGACAGGTACCTACAATGAGCAGTTCTTC
CSAATGTYNEQFF
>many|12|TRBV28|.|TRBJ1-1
TGTGCCAGCATGTTGCGGAACACTGAAGCTTTCTTT
CASMLRNTEAFF
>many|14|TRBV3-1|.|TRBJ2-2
TGTGCCAGCAGCCATGAAGTGAGGGGCGGGGAGCTGTTTTTT
CASSHEVRGGELFF
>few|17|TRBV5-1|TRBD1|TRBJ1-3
TGCGCCAGCAGCTTGACGGGACAGGCTAGCTCTGGAAACACCATATATTTT
CASSLTGQASSGNTIYF
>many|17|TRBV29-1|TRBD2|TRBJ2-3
TGCAGCGTTTCTCGACTAGCGGGAGTGGGAGGTCCAGATACGCAGTATTTT
CSVSRLAGVGGPDTQYF
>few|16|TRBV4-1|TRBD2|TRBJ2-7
TGCGCCAGCAGCCTCGGACTAGCGGGGAGCTCCTACGAGCAGTACTTC
CASSLGLAGSSYEQYF
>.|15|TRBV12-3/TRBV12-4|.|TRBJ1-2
TGTGCCAGCAGTTTAAAGATTGGGTTTAACTATGGCTACACCTTC
CASSLKIGFNYGYTF
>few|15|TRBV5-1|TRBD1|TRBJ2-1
TGCGCCAGCAGCTTGGCCGGGAACAGGGGCGATGAGCAGTTCTTC
CASSLAGNRGDEQFF
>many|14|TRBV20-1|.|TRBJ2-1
TGCAGTGCTAGAGCACAGGGAATCTTGCATGAGCAGTTCTTC
CSARAQGILHEQFF
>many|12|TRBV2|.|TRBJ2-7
TGTGCCAGCAGTGAAACTAGGGGCGAGCAGTACTTC
CASSETRGEQYF
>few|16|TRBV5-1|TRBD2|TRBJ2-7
TGCGCCAGCAGCCCGGGGGGGGGAGGGCTCAGCTACGAGCAGTACTTC
CASSPGGGGLSYEQYF
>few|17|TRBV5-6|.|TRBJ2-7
TGTGCCAGCAGCTTGCCCCGACACCGTCAAGGGTCCTACGAGCAGTACTTC
CASSLPRHRQGSYEQYF
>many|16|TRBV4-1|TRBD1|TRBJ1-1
TGCGCCAGCAGCCAAGATAAGGGGGCGCGGGGAACTGAAGCTTTCTTT
CASSQDKGARGTEAFF
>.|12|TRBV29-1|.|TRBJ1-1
TGCAGCGCTAGCGGGGGAGGGACTGAAGCTTTCTTT
CSASGGGTEAFF
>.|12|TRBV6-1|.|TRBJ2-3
TGTGCCAGCACCCTTCTTGGAGATACGCAGTATTTT
CASTLLGDTQYF
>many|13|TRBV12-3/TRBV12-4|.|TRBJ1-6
TGTGCCAGCAGTCCTCGCCCGGGGTCACCCCTCCACTTT
CASSPRPGSPLHF
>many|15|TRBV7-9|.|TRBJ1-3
TGTGCCAGCAGCCCCCCCTTCCGTATGGGAAACACCATATATTTT
CASSPPFRMGNTIYF
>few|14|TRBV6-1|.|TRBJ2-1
TGTGCCAGCAGCGAGGGACTCGCCTACAATGAGCAGTTCTTC
CASSEGLAYNEQFF